This T cell receptor (beta chain) was retrieved from a study of blood T cell repertoires in COVID-19. V lost 6 bases and J 3 bases, leaving 11 bases between the germline ends. CDR3 length equals 14 residues. Germline V lookup: CDR1 KGHDR, CDR2 SFDVKD. Clones were read by immunoSEQ multiplex PCR, and TCRdb kept only the in-frame ones, dropping some. Of roughly 100,000 clones in the sample, about 75% were seen once. Sequencing was carried out using peripheral blood. The receptor was isolated from a woman between 65 and 79 years old with acute or convalescent COVID-19. The rearrangement links TRBV24-1 to TRBJ1-5, with unresolved D. CDR3: CATSPGSDNQPQHF. The CDR3 region has the DNA TGTGCCACCAGTCCCGGGTCTGACAATCAGCCCCAGCATTTT.